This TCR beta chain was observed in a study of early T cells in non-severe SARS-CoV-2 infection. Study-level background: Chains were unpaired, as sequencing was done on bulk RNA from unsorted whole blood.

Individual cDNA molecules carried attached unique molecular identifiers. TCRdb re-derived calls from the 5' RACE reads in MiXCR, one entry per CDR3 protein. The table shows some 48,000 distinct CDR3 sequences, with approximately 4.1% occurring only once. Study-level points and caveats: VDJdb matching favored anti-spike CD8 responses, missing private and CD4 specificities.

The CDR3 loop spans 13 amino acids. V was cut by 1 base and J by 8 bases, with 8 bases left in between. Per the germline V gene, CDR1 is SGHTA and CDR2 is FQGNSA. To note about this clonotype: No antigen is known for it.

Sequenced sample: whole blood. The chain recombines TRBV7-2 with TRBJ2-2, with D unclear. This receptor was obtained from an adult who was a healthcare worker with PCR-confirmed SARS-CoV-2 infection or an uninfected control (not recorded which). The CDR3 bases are TGTGCCAGCAGCTTAGTAGTGGTGGGGGAGCTGTTTTTT. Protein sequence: CASSLVVVGELFF.